This T cell receptor (beta chain) comes out of a study of blood T cell repertoires in COVID-19. Background on the study: Both acute and convalescent COVID-19 samples were obtained from the United States, Italy and Spain. Sample material is recorded as cDNA or gDNA derived from T cells, B-cell-depleted T cells, or PBMCs.

The Seattle patients, enrolled during active infection, were followed longitudinally. Per the original methods: Estimated nucleated cell counts came from reference gene primer amplification. The method was immunoSEQ multiplex PCR; TCRdb's version includes in-frame clones alone and lacks a portion of them. V and J calls and clone size follow that table, whereas D and trimming were derived from the DNA. Of about 180,000 clones in the sample, around 80% are singletons; the top ten hold around 11%. V shed 1 base, J shed 4 bases, and the junction held 1 base outside the gene matches. The CDR3 consists of 14 residues. CDR1 and CDR2 (germline): SEHNR, FQNEAQ (reference sequence). Concerning this clone itself: Other DNA sequences in the sample encode the same CDR3.

Sequencing used peripheral blood. The chain carries TRBV7-9 and TRBJ2-7; 10 bases line up with TRBD1. The sequence was collected from a woman of 80 years or more with COVID-19, enrolled during active disease. CDR3 DNA: TGTGCCAGCAGCTTAGTGGACAGGGGGTACGAGCAGTACTTC. Its protein product is CASSLVDRGYEQYF.